This T cell receptor beta chain was sequenced for a study of blood T cells in healthy people across ages. Across the study: When template switching was applied, about one barcoded beta molecule was captured per two T cells.

Combining a sample-barcoded 5' primer with a J-beta primer mix, a second PCR ran for roughly 6 to 12 cycles. Any given sample supplied a minimum of 2.5 million CDR3-containing paired-end reads. TCRdb redid the calling of the 5' RACE reads with MiXCR, one entry per CDR3 protein. The sample lists 850,000 or so distinct CDR3 sequences; 29% were seen once. Each sample yielded at least 6 micrograms of PBMC total RNA. This CDR3 spans 14 amino acids. V trimming: 5 bases; J trimming: 1 base; junction bases outside the gene matches: 3. Germline assignment: CDR1 LNHNV and CDR2 YYDKDF (reference sequence). In this sample, this clonotype turned up many times.

Sequenced: blood. The origin of this receptor is a woman of 80 years or more in good health. V usage is TRBV15 and J usage is TRBJ1-2; 8 bases line up with TRBD1. Written as DNA, the CDR3 is TGTGCCACCAGCGGTGGACAGGGTAACTATGGCTACACCTTC. Translation gives CATSGGQGNYGYTF.